This T cell receptor (beta chain) was captured in a study of blood T cell repertoires in COVID-19. Study as a whole: Sites in the United States, Italy and Spain provided acute and convalescent COVID-19 samples.

Clones were sequenced by immunoSEQ multiplex PCR, and TCRdb holds only the in-frame ones, with some missing. There are around 300,000 clones in the sample; 88% occur only once, and about 1% lies in the top ten. Symptom resolution, clearance, or two negative PCRs marked donors in Cohort 3 as recovered. Trimming pared 5 bases from V and 10 bases from J, leaving 22 bases between. The CDR3 loop spans 15 amino acids. CDR1 and CDR2 from the germline V gene are KGHDR and SFDVKD. The origin of this receptor is a young woman who had recovered from COVID-19. Sequenced sample: PBMCs or T cells enriched from blood (not recorded which). The gene calls are TRBV24-1 and TRBJ2-5; D is possibly TRBD1 (6 bases). The CDR3 protein is CATSGTGSGYKDQYF. In nucleotides, the CDR3 is TGTGCCACCAGTGGAACAGGGTCTGGGTACAAGGACCAGTACTTC.